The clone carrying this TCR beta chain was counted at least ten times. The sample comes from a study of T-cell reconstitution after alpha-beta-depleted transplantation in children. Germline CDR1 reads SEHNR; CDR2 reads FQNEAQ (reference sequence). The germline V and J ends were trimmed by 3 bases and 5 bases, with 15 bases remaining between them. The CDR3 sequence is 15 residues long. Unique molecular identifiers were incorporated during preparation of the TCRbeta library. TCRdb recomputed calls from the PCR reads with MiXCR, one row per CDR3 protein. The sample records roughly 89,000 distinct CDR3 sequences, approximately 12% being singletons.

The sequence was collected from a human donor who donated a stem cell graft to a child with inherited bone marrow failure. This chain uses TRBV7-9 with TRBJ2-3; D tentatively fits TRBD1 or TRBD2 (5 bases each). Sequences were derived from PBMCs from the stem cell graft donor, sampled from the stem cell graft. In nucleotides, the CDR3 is TGTGCCAGCAGCTTTATGTCAGGGAGAGGAGATACGCAGTATTTT. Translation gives CASSFMSGRGDTQYF.